A selection of T cell receptor beta chains follows, all from one sample in a study of vaccination and CD4 T cells after COVID-19. TCRdb ran MiXCR on the PCR reads and lists one entry per CDR3 protein. This sample carries approximately 23,000 distinct CDR3 sequences, less than 45% of them seen once, and the ten largest clones take about 5.2%. These receptors lack a known antigen. This material consisted of CD4+ T cells from blood, cultured in vitro, taken about 7 months after SARS-CoV-2 vaccination. The receptors originated from a human donor who had recovered from COVID-19. Each CDR3 is given with its conserved first and last residue. A D gene is named only where the DNA matches it firmly. Clone size is not always given. Where it is, it says once, few, many or a class for expanded clones.

TRBV7-6	-	few	TRBJ2-3	TGTGCCAGCAGCGGAAGGCTGGGGGGCACAGATACGCAGTATTTT	CASSGRLGGTDTQYF
TRBV28	-	few	TRBJ2-3	TGTGCCAGCAGTGGGAGGGGGAGGGGAGATACGCAGTATTTT	CASSGRGRGDTQYF
TRBV11-1	-	-	TRBJ2-7	TGTGCCAGCAGCTTAGCGACGGATTACGAGCAGTACTTC	CASSLATDYEQYF
TRBV6-1	-	few	TRBJ1-5	TGTGCCAGCAGGGAGGGCAATCAGCCCCAGCATTTT	CASREGNQPQHF
TRBV10-3	-	few	TRBJ2-7	TGTGCCATCAGTGCCCGACTGGGCGGGGACACCTACGAGCAGTACTTC	CAISARLGGDTYEQYF
TRBV27	-	-	TRBJ2-1	TGTGCCAGCACCCCCCGGAATGAGCAGTTCTTC	CASTPRNEQFF
TRBV28	-	-	TRBJ2-5	TGTGCCAGCAGTTTATCCTCGACGGTTGTACAAGAGACCCAGTACTTC	CASSLSSTVVQETQYF
TRBV15	TRBD2	-	TRBJ2-1	TGTGCCACCAGCGGCCGACTAGCGGGAGCCAATGAGCAGTTCTTC	CATSGRLAGANEQFF
TRBV20-1	-	few	TRBJ2-7	TGCAGTGCCCCTACTATGACTATGTACGAGCAGTACTTC	CSAPTMTMYEQYF
TRBV7-2	-	medium-sized	TRBJ1-5	TGTGCCAGCAGCCTTCAGAGTTGGGGCTCCAATCAGCCCCAGCATTTT	CASSLQSWGSNQPQHF
TRBV10-1	-	-	TRBJ2-1	TGCGCCAGCAGTGACCCCCAGGGGCTAGCAGGCAATGAGCAGTTCTTC	CASSDPQGLAGNEQFF
TRBV28	-	-	TRBJ2-7	TGTGCCAGCAGTCAGACAGGTTTCTCCTACGAGCAGTACTTC	CASSQTGFSYEQYF
TRBV4-2	TRBD2	-	TRBJ2-1	TGTGCCAGCAGCCAAGAGGCGGGAGGGTACAATGAGCAGTTCTTC	CASSQEAGGYNEQFF
TRBV20-1	TRBD2	-	TRBJ2-5	TGCAGTGCTAGATATGGCGGGAGAAATGAAAAGACCCAGTACTTC	CSARYGGRNEKTQYF
TRBV6-2/TRBV6-3	TRBD2	-	TRBJ2-5	TGTGCCAGCCGCAACCCTCCGGGACTAGCGGGAGGAGGAGAGACCCAGTACTTC	CASRNPPGLAGGGETQYF
TRBV7-2	-	few	TRBJ2-5	TGTGCCAGCAGCGGGGGGCTTGGAACGGGGGGAGAGACCCAGTACTTC	CASSGGLGTGGETQYF
TRBV7-2	TRBD2	few	TRBJ2-1	TGTGCCAGCAGCGGTAGGGGACTAGCGGGTGTAGGGCATGAGCAGTTCTTC	CASSGRGLAGVGHEQFF
TRBV10-3	-	-	TRBJ2-3	TGTGCCATCGGGAGCACAGATACGCAGTATTTT	CAIGSTDTQYF
TRBV7-2	-	few	TRBJ1-2	TGTGCCGTCATAAAGGAAGACTATGGCTACACCTTC	CAVIKEDYGYTF
TRBV19	-	-	TRBJ1-5	TGTGCCAGTAGACCTGGACGTATAGGGCCCCAGCATTTT	CASRPGRIGPQHF
TRBV20-1	TRBD1	few	TRBJ2-1	TGCAGTGCAAGGACAGGGGGTCGCAATGAGCAGTTCTTC	CSARTGGRNEQFF
TRBV27	-	once	TRBJ1-3	TGTGCCAGCAGTTCCAGGACAGAGGCCACCATATATTTT	CASSSRTEATIYF
TRBV7-9	-	-	TRBJ1-2	TGTGCCAGTTCTCAGACTAACTATGGCTACACCTTC	CASSQTNYGYTF
TRBV20-1	-	-	TRBJ1-5	TGCAGTGCTAGGGTGGGGGGCGCAGGTCAGCCCCAGCATTTT	CSARVGGAGQPQHF
TRBV6-2/TRBV6-3	-	-	TRBJ2-5	TGTGCCAGCAGCATACTGTCTGGACTACAAGAGACCCAGTACTTC	CASSILSGLQETQYF
TRBV6-5	-	few	TRBJ2-1	TGTGCCAGCAGTTACGAGGACTTCTACAATGAGCAGTTCTTC	CASSYEDFYNEQFF
TRBV24-1	TRBD1	-	TRBJ1-1	TGTGCCACCAGTGGCGTTCAGGGGGGTGAAGCTTTCTTT	CATSGVQGGEAFF
TRBV6-1	TRBD1	-	TRBJ2-5	TGTGCCAGCAGGAGGGACAGGGGGCCTTCGGAGACCCAGTACTTC	CASRRDRGPSETQYF
TRBV7-2	TRBD2	-	TRBJ2-1	TGTGCCAGCGGTGCGGGACTAGCGGGAGTTCGGGAGCAGTTCTTC	CASGAGLAGVREQFF
TRBV7-2	TRBD2	-	TRBJ2-7	TGTGCCAGCAGCCCGCAATCGAGCGGGAGTCGGGCGTACTTC	CASSPQSSGSRAYF
TRBV28	-	-	TRBJ1-1	TGTGCCAGCAGTTTAGAACAGGGAAGGGAGGCTTTCTTT	CASSLEQGREAFF
TRBV7-6	-	-	TRBJ2-7	TGTGCCAGCAGCCCCGGCCCTGAGGCCTACGAGCAGTACTTC	CASSPGPEAYEQYF
TRBV6-5	-	medium-sized	TRBJ2-7	TGTGCCAGCAGTTACGCTTCTAGCTATGGGCAGTACTTC	CASSYASSYGQYF
TRBV7-3	-	-	TRBJ2-3	TGTGCCAGCAGCACGCAGCGGGCAGATACGCAGTATTTT	CASSTQRADTQYF
TRBV7-9	-	-	TRBJ2-7	TGTGCCAGCAGCTTAAGGGCCGGGTTTTTGGCTGAATCTTACGAGCAGTACTTC	CASSLRAGFLAESYEQYF
TRBV27	TRBD2	few	TRBJ2-3	TGTGCCAGCAGGCGACTAGCGGGAGTTACAGATACGCAGTATTTT	CASRRLAGVTDTQYF
TRBV7-2	TRBD2	-	TRBJ2-5	TGTGCCAGCAGCTTTACTAGCGGGAGTATGCCGGCCCAGTACTTC	CASSFTSGSMPAQYF
TRBV20-1	-	-	TRBJ2-3	TGCAGTGCTAGTTGGACAGACTTCACAGATACGCAGTATTTT	CSASWTDFTDTQYF
TRBV2	-	-	TRBJ2-1	TGTGCCAGCAGGAGGAGTAGGATCGGTTGGCTCTTC	CASRRSRIGWLF
TRBV28	-	-	TRBJ2-1	TGTGCCAGCGGCCGGAGGGACGCCCCCTACAATGAGCAGTTCTTC	CASGRRDAPYNEQFF
TRBV27	-	-	TRBJ2-1	TGTGCCAGCAGCCCACTCGGCGTACTAGTATGGTCCTTC	CASSPLGVLVWSF
TRBV7-3	TRBD2	-	TRBJ2-1	TGTGCCAGCAGCTTATTGGGGGAGGGCAACAATGAGCAGTTCTTC	CASSLLGEGNNEQFF
TRBV19	TRBD2	-	TRBJ2-3	TGTGCCAGTAGTGCCCAGACTAGCGGGAGTTGGGATACGCAGTATTTT	CASSAQTSGSWDTQYF
TRBV6-1	TRBD2	-	TRBJ2-3	TGTGCCAGCATGCCTAGCGGGGTAACAAGCACAGATACGCAGTATTTT	CASMPSGVTSTDTQYF
TRBV7-9	TRBD1	-	TRBJ1-5	TGTGCCGTCACGAAGGGGGCTACGAATCAGCCCCAGCATTTT	CAVTKGATNQPQHF
TRBV6-1	TRBD1	few	TRBJ1-1	TGTGCCAGCGGACAGGGGGCATCTCTTGTGAACACTGAAGCTTTCTTT	CASGQGASLVNTEAFF
TRBV10-3	TRBD2	-	TRBJ2-3	TGTGCCATCAGGGGGACTAGCGGAGCCACAGATACGCAGTATTTT	CAIRGTSGATDTQYF
TRBV20-1	-	-	TRBJ2-1	TGCAGTGCTAGAGACCTGACCAATGAGCAGTTCTTC	CSARDLTNEQFF